This passage covers 9 T cell receptor beta chains from one sample sequenced in a study of blood T cells in healthy people across ages. It was with a sample-barcoded 5' primer and a J-beta primer mix that a second PCR of about 7 to 12 cycles was run. TCRdb processed the 5' RACE reads anew with MiXCR; each CDR3 protein has one entry. Of about 780,000 distinct CDR3 sequences in the sample, 55% to 65% were seen once. The sequencing sample was made of blood. These TCRs come from a man aged 25-45 years in good health.

A word on this clonotype: At one end the junction does not follow the germline gene, possibly because of a read error. J is TRBJ2-5 and V is TRBV7-2, with D unclear. From germline, CDR1 is SGHTA and CDR2 FQGNSA. The CDR3 has 13 amino acids. The CDR3: CAGSPPAQETQYF. The CDR3 DNA sequence: TGTGCCGGCAGCCCACCAGCCCAAGAGACCCAGTACTTC.

The gene calls are TRBV20-1 and TRBJ2-7, with 9 bases matching TRBD1. V lost 6 bases, J lost 7 bases, and 13 bases stayed unmatched. Germline CDR1 DFQATT, CDR2 SNEGSKA (reference sequence). The CDR3 is 14 residues long. The CDR3 protein is CSAPGQGTGGEQYF. The CDR3 DNA follows: TGCAGTGCCCCAGGACAGGGGACCGGTGGTGAGCAGTACTTC.

This clonotype was counted a single time. V is TRBV7-6 and J is TRBJ2-5; D is uncertain. The J call may be mistaken, given a closer DNA end match to TRBJ2-7. The length of the CDR3 is 12 residues. The germline V gene has CDR1 SGHVS and CDR2 FNYEAQ. The CDR3 loop reads CASSSTNYEQYF. CDR3 coding DNA: TGTGCCAGCAGCTCCACCAACTACGAGCAGTACTTC.

The chain links TRBV5-1 to TRBJ2-7; 15 bases fit TRBD2. The J call is doubtful: the DNA matches TRBJ2-5 better. The CDR3 has 17 amino acids. Germline loops: CDR1 SGHRS, CDR2 YFSETQ. CDR3 sequence (DNA): TGCGCCAGCAGCGTCGGACTAGCGGGGGGGCCAGGGGAGACCCAGTACTTC. Protein: CASSVGLAGGPGETQYF.

This clonotype was observed once. The chain carries TRBV6-5 and TRBJ2-3; 8 nucleotides match TRBD2. CDR1 and CDR2 (germline): MNHEY, SVGAGI. This CDR3 comprises 13 residues. Trimming at V came to 6 bases and at J to 7 bases, leaving 6 bases not matched to a gene. This CDR3 is CASSQGGRNTQYF. CDR3 nucleotide sequence: TGTGCCAGCAGCCAAGGCGGGAGGAATACGCAGTATTTT.

This sequence joins TRBV7-2 and TRBJ2-3, with TRBD2 identical over 8 bases. V lost 6 bases, J lost 0 bases, and 5 bases stayed unmatched. This CDR3 spans 15 amino acids. CDR1 is SGHTA and CDR2 is FQGNSA in the germline V gene. CDR3 in amino acids: CASRRGGPSTDTQYF. The CDR3 DNA is TGTGCCAGCAGACGCGGGGGGCCTAGCACAGATACGCAGTATTTT.

The chain uses TRBV15 and TRBJ2-4, with 9 bases identical to TRBD1. The J call could be wrong; TRBJ2-7 is a better fit for the DNA end. The germline V gene has CDR1 LNHNV and CDR2 YYDKDF (reference sequence). The CDR3 covers 15 residues. Here the CDR3 DNA reads TGTGCCACCAGCAGCTCCGGGACAGGGACCTACGAGCAGTACTTC. Translating it yields CATSSSGTGTYEQYF.

This clonotype has only a few counts. The rearrangement joins TRBV4-2 to TRBJ1-6; a possible D gene is TRBD1 (5 bases). V lost 4 bases and J lost 12, with 22 bases in between. In germline, CDR1 is LGHNA, CDR2 YNFKEQ. The CDR3 is made up of 16 amino acids. CDR3 residues: CASSRVGEASTGPLHF. The CDR3 bases are TGTGCCAGCAGCCGGGTGGGAGAGGCGAGTACAGGACCCCTCCACTTT.

In its sample, this clonotype was seen a few times. V gene TRBV2 combines with J gene TRBJ2-5, with a weak D call TRBD1 (5 bases). Between the trimmed V and J ends, which lost 5 bases and 1 base, there was a span of 8 bases. This CDR3 contains 13 residues. The V gene's germline CDR1 is SNHLY and CDR2 FYNNEI. Written as DNA, the CDR3 is TGTGCCAGCAGTCCAGGGATCCAAGAGACCCAGTACTTC. This translates into CASSPGIQETQYF.